This entry is about one TCR beta chain. The CDR3 sequence is 12 residues long. V was trimmed by 7 bases and J by 7 bases, leaving 13 bases between them. Germline loops: CDR1 LNHDA, CDR2 SQIVND (reference sequence). Clones were sequenced by immunoSEQ multiplex PCR, and TCRdb holds only the in-frame ones, with some missing. The sample shows 65,000 to 90,000 clones, approximately 90% of them seen only once. This entry belongs to a study of technical replicates of blood from a handful of donors. This sequence originates from a human donor in good health. The chain has TRBV19 and TRBJ1-2; perhaps TRBD1 as D (6 bases). Sample: T cells isolated from PBMCs. The DNA of the CDR3 is TGTGCCAGTAAACCCAGGGGATCTGGCTACACCTTC. Its protein is CASKPRGSGYTF.